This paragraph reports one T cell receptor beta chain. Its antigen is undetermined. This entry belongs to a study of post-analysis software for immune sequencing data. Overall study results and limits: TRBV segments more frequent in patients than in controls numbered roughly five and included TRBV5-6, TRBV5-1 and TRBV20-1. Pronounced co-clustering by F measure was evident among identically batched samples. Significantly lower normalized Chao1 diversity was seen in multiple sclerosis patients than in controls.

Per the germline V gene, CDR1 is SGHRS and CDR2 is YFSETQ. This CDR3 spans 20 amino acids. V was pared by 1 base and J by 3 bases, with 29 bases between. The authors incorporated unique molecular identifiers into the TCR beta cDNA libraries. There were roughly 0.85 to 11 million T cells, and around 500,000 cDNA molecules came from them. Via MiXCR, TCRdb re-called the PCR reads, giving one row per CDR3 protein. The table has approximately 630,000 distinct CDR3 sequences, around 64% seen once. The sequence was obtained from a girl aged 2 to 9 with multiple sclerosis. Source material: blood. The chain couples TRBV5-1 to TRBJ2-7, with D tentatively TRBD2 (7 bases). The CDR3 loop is CASSLSDRGRNAGVLYEQYF. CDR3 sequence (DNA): TGCGCCAGCAGCTTGTCAGACCGGGGGCGAAATGCGGGAGTCCTCTACGAGCAGTACTTC.